This T cell receptor beta chain was obtained from a study of T cell responses to AZD1222 COVID-19 vaccine. Sequenced by immunoSEQ multiplex PCR; TCRdb stores in-frame clones only, minus some. The sample includes 95,000 to 100,000 clones, about 90% of them seen just once. Whole-study findings and limits: Repertoires were collected only later (after the peak T cell response had occurred). Recipients of two AZD1222 doses showed rising Spike-specific TCR breadth and depth.

On this clone itself: Antigen unknown.

Looked up from germline, CDR1 is GTSNPN and CDR2 is SVGIG (reference sequence). This CDR3 contains 14 residues. The ends lost 2 bases at V and 8 bases at J; junction bases unmatched: 8. V is TRBV30 and J is TRBJ1-4; 7 bases are a match to TRBD1. The receptor was isolated from an adult in good health. The sample consisted of peripheral blood, taken on day 0 of AZD1222 vaccination. The CDR3 spells CAWSIGTAREKLFF. The CDR3 region has the DNA TGTGCCTGGAGTATAGGGACAGCCCGGGAAAAACTGTTTTTT.